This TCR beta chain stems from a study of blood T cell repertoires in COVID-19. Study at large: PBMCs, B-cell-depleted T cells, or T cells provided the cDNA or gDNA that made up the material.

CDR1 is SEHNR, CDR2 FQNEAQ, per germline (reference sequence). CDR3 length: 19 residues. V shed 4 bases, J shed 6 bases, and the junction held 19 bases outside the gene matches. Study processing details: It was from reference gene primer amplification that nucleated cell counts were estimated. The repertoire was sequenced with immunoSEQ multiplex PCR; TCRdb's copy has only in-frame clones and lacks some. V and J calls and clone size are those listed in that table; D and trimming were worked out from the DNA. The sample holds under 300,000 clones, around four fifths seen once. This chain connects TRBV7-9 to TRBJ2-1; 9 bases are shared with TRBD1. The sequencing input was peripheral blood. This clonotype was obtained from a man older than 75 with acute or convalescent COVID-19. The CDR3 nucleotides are TGTGCCAGCAGCTCAGCCTGGACAGGGGCACTAGGAAGAAGCAATGAGCAGTTCTTC. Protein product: CASSSAWTGALGRSNEQFF.